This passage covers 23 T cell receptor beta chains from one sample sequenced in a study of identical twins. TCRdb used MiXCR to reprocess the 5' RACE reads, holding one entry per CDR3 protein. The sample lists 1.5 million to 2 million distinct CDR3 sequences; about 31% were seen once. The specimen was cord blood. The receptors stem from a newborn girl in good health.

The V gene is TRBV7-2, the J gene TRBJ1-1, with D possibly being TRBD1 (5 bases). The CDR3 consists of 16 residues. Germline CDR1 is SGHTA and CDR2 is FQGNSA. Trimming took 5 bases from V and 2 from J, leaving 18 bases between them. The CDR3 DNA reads TGTGCCAGCAGCCCGATTTCGGGCAGGACAAACACTGAAGCTTTCTTT. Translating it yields CASSPISGRTNTEAFF.

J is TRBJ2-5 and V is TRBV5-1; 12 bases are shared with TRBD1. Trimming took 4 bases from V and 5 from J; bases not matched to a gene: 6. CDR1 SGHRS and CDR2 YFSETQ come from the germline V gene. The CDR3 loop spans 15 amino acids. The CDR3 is CASSLRDRGRETQYF. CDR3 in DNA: TGCGCCAGCAGCCTCCGGGACAGGGGGCGCGAGACCCAGTACTTC. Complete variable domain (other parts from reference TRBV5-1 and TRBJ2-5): KAGVTQTPRYLIKTRGQQVTLSCSPISGHRSVSWYQQTPGQGLQFLFEYFSETQRNKGNFPGRFSGRQFSNSRSEMNVSTLELGDSALYLCASSLRDRGRETQYFGPGTRLLVL.

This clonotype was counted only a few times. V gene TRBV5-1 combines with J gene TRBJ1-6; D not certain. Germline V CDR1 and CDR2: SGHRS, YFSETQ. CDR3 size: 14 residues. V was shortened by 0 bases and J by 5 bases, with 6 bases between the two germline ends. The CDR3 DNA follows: TGCGCCAGCAGCTTGGAACAAAATAATTCACCCCTCCACTTT. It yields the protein CASSLEQNNSPLHF.

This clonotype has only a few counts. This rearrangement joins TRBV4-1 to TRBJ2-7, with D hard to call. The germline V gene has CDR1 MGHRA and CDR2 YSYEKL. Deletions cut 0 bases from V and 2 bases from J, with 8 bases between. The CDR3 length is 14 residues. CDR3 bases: TGCGCCAGCAGCCAAGAGACGGGTACCTACGAGCAGTACTTC. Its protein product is CASSQETGTYEQYF.

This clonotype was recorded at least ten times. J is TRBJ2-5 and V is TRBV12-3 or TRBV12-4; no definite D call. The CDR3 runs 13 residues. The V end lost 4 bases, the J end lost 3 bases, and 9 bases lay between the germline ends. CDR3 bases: TGTGCCAGCAGTTCCCTTCTAAAAGAGACCCAGTACTTC. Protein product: CASSSLLKETQYF.

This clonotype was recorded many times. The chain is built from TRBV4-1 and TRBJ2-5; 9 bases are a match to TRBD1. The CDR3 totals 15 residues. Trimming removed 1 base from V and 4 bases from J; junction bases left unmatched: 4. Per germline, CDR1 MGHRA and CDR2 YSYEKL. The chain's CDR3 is CASSQGTGELETQYF. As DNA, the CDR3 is TGCGCCAGCAGCCAAGGGACAGGGGAATTAGAGACCCAGTACTTC.

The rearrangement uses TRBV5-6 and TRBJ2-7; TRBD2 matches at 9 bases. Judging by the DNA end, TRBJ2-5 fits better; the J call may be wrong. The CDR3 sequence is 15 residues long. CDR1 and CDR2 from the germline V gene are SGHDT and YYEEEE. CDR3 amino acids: CASSEGLAVGETQYF. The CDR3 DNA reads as TGTGCCAGCAGCGAGGGACTAGCTGTCGGAGAGACCCAGTACTTC.

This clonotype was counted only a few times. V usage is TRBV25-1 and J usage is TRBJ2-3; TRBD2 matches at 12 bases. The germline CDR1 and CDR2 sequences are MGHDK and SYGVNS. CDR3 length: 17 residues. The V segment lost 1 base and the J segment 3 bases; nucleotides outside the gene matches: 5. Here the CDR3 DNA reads TGTGCCAGCAGTGAATGGACTAGCGGGAATGGGACAGATACGCAGTATTTT. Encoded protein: CASSEWTSGNGTDTQYF.

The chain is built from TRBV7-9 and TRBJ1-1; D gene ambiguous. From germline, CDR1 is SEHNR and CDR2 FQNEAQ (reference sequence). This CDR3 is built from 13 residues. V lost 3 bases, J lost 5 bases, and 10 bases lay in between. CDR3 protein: CASSLGSRTEAFF. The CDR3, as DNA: TGTGCCAGCAGCTTGGGTTCGAGGACTGAAGCTTTCTTT.

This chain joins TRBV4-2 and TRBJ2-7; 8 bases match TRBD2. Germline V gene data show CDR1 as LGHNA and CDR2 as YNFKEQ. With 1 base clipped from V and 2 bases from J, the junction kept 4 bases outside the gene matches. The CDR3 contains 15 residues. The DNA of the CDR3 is TGTGCCAGCAGCCAAGGATTTAGCGGGACCTACGAGCAGTACTTC. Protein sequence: CASSQGFSGTYEQYF.

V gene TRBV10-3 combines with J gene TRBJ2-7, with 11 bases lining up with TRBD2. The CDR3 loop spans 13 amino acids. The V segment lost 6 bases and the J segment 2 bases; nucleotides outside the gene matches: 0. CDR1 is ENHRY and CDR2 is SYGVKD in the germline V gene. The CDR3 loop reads CAIRTSGAYEQYF. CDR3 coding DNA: TGTGCCATCAGGACTAGCGGGGCCTACGAGCAGTACTTC.

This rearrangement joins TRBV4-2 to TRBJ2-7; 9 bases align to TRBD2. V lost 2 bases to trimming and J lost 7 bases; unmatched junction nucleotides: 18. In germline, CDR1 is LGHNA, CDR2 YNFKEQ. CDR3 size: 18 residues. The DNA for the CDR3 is TGTGCCAGCAGCCAATCCCTCCTTAGCGGGAGTTTTATCAATGAGCAGTACTTC. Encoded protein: CASSQSLLSGSFINEQYF.

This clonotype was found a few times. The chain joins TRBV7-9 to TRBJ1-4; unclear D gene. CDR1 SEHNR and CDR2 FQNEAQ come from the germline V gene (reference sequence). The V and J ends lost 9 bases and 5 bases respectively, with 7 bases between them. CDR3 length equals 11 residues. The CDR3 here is CARQQNEKLFF. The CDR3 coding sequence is TGTGCCAGACAGCAGAATGAAAAACTGTTTTTT.

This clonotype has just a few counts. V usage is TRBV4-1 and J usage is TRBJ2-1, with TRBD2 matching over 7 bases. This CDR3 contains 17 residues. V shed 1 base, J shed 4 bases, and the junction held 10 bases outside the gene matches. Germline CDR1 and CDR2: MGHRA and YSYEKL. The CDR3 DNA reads TGCGCCAGCAGCCAAGTGAGGGCGGGAGTAGGGTACAATGAGCAGTTCTTC. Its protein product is CASSQVRAGVGYNEQFF.

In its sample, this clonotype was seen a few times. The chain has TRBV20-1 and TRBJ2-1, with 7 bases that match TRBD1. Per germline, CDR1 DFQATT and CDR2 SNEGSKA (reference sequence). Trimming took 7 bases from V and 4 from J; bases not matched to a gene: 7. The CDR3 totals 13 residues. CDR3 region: CSGSQGVYNEQFF. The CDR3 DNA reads TGCAGTGGGTCCCAGGGGGTATACAATGAGCAGTTCTTC.

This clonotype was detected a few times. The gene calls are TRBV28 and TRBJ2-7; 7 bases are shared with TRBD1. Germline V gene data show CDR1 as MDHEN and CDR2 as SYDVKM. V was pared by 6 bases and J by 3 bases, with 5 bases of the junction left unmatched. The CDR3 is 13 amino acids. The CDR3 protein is CASRGQADYEQYF. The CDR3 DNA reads TGTGCCAGCAGAGGACAGGCCGACTACGAGCAGTACTTC.

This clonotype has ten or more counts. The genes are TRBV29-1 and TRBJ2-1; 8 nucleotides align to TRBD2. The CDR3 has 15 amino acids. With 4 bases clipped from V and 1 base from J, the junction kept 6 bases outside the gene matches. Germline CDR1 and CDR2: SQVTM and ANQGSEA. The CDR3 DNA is TGCAGCGTTGGTGTCGGGGGGGCTTCCTACAATGAGCAGTTCTTC. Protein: CSVGVGGASYNEQFF.

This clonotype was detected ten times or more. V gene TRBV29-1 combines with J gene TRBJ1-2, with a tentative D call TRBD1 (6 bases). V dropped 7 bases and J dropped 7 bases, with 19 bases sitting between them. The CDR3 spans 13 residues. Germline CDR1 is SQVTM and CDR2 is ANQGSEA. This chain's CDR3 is CSATKQGPGGYTF. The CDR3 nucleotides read TGCAGCGCTACTAAACAGGGACCCGGTGGCTACACCTTC.

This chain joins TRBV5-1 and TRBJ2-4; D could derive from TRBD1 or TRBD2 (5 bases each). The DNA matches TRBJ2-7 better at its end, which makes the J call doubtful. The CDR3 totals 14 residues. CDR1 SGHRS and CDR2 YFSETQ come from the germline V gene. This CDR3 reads CASSLALGDHEQYF. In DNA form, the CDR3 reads TGCGCCAGCAGCTTGGCCTTAGGGGACCACGAGCAGTACTTC.

CDR3 sequence (DNA): TGTGCCAGCAGCCAATCGGGGGGCAGGACTGAAGCTTTCTTT. Its protein is CASSQSGGRTEAFF. V gene TRBV4-2 combines with J gene TRBJ1-1; weak D call: TRBD1 (6 bases). The CDR3 is 14 residues long. Germline CDR1 reads LGHNA; CDR2 reads YNFKEQ. V was cut by 2 bases and J by 5 bases, with 12 bases left in between.

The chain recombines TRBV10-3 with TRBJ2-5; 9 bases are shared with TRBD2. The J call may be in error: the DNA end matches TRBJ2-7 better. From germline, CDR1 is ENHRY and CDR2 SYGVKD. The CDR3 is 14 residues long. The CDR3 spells CAITPSGESYEQYF. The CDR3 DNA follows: TGTGCCATCACTCCTAGCGGGGAGTCGTACGAGCAGTACTTC.

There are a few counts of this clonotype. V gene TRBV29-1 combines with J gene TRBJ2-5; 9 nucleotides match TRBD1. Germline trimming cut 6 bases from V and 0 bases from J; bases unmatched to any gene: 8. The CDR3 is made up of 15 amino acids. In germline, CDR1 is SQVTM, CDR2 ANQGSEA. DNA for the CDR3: TGCAGCGTCGGTGCGACAGGGGGGTACCAAGAGACCCAGTACTTC. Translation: CSVGATGGYQETQYF.

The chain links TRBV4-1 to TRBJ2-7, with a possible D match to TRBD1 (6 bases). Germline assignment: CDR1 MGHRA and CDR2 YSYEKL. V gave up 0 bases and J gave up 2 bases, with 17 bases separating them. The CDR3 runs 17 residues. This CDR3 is CASSQDFSRTAAYEQYF. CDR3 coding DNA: TGCGCCAGCAGCCAAGATTTTAGTCGGACAGCGGCCTACGAGCAGTACTTC.